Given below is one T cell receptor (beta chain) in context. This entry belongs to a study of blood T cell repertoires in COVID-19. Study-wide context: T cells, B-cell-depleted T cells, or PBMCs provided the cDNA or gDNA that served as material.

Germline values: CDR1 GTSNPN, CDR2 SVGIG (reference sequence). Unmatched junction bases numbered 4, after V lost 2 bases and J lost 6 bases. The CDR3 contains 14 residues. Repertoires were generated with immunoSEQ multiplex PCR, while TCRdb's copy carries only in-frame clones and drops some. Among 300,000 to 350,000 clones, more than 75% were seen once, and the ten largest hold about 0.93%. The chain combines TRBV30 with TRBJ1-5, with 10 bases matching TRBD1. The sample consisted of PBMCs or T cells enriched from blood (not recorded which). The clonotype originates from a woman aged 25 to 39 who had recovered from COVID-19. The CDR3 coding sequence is TGTGCCTGGAGTAGACAGGGGGCGGGTCAGCCCCAGCATTTT. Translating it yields CAWSRQGAGQPQHF.